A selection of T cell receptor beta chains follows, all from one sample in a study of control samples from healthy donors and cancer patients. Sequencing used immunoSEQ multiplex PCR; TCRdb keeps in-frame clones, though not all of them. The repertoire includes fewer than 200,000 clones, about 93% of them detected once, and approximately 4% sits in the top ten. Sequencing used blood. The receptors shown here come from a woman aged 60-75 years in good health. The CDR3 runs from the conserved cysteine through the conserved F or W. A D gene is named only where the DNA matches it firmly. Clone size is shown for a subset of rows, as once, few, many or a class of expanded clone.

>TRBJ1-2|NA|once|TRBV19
TGTGCCAGTAGTATAGGTCGCCGGAGAGGCTATGGCTACACCTTC
CASSIGRRRGYGYTF
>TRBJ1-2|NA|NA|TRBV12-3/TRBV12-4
TGTGCCAGCAGTTTATCCGAGTTGCGAGGCTACACCTTC
CASSLSELRGYTF
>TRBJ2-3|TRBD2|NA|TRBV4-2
TGTGCCAGCAGGGGTGGCGGGGGAGACACAGATACGCAGTATTTT
CASRGGGGDTDTQYF
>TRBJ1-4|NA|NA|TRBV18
TGTGCCAGCTCACCACAGGGGGGCCGTGAAAAACTGTTTTTT
CASSPQGGREKLFF
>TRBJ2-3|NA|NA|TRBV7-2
TGTGCCAGCAGCTTAGATCGCAGCAGACCCACAGATACGCAGTATTTT
CASSLDRSRPTDTQYF
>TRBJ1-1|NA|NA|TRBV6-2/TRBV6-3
TGTGCCAGCAGTTACCCCAAGCCGCCAGGGGTGAACACTGAAGCTTTCTTT
CASSYPKPPGVNTEAFF
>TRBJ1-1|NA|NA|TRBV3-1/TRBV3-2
TGTGCCAGCAGCCAAGGACAGACAGAAGCTTTCTTT
CASSQGQTEAFF
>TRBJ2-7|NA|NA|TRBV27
TGTGCCAGCAGCCGACCTCCTCAGGGAAGGGCGAACGAGCAGTACTTC
CASSRPPQGRANEQYF
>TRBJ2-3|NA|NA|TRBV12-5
TGTGCTAGTGGTTGGACCTCTAACGGGGTTTTTCTCCTTAGCCTCGGCACAGATACGCAGTATTTT
CASGWTSNGVFLLSLGTDTQYF
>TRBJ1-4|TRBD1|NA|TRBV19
TGTGCCAGTAGTACTGACAGGGTTGCTGAAAAACTGTTTTTT
CASSTDRVAEKLFF
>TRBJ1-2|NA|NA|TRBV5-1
TGCGCCAGCAGCTTGGAGGACTATGGCTACACCTTC
CASSLEDYGYTF
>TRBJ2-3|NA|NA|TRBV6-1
TGTGCCAGCAGTGAAGCCATTGCTACGCAGTATTTT
CASSEAIATQYF
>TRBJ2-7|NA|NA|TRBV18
TGTGCCAGCTCACCACACAGGGAGGTATACGAGCAGTACTTC
CASSPHREVYEQYF
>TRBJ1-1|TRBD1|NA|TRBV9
TGTGCCAGCAGCGTAGACAGGGGTAGCACTGAAGCTTTCTTT
CASSVDRGSTEAFF
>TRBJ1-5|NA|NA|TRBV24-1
TGTGCCACCCAAGGTCGTGTAGATCAGCCCCAGCATTTT
CATQGRVDQPQHF
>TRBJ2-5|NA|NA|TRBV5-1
TGCGCCAGCAGCTTGGGAGTCCAGGGGCGTGAGACCCAGTACTTC
CASSLGVQGRETQYF
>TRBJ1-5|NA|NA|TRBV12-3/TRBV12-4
TGTGCCAGCAGTTTAGGAACCAATCAGCCCCAGCATTTT
CASSLGTNQPQHF
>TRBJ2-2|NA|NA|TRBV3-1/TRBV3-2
TGTGCCAGCAGCCAAAGGCTCGGGGGTCCCGGGGAGCTGTTTTTT
CASSQRLGGPGELFF
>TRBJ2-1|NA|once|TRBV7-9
TGTGCCAGCAGGTCGATGGGGGGTGAGCAGTTCTTC
CASRSMGGEQFF
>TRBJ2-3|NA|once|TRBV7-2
TGTGCCAGCAGCTTATTCCAAGATACGCAGTATTTT
CASSLFQDTQYF
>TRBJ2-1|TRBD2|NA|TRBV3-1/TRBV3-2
TGTGCCAGCAGCTCAGGACTAGCGGGGTCGGATGAGCAGTTCTTC
CASSSGLAGSDEQFF
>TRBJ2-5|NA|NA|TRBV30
TGTGCCTGGAGTACCGGGACTCGGGGCCTGGGAGAGACCCAGTACTTC
CAWSTGTRGLGETQYF
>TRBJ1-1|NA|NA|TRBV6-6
TGTGCCAGCAATACCCCTAACACACGGACCAACACTGAAGCTTTCTTT
CASNTPNTRTNTEAFF
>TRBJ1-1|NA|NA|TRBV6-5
TGTGCCAGCAGTTACTCGGGGGGGGACACTGAAGCTTTCTTT
CASSYSGGDTEAFF
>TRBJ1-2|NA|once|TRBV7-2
TGTGCCAGCAGCCTTACCTTCAATTATGGCTACACCTTC
CASSLTFNYGYTF
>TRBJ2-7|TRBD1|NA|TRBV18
TGTGCCAGCTCACCAATGGACAGGGACGAGCAGTACTTC
CASSPMDRDEQYF
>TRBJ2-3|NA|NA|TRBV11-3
TGTGCCAGCAGCTTAGTGAGGGGCACAGATACGCAGTATTTT
CASSLVRGTDTQYF
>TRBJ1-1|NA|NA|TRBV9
TGTGCCAGCAGCGTAGCTATGGGGGCTGAGGGTGCCGAAGCTTTCTTT
CASSVAMGAEGAEAFF
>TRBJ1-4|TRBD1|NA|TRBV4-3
TGCGCCAGCAGCCAAGATTGGTTTGGGTCGTGGGCGGGGACAGCCCTTAATGAAAAACTGTTTTTT
CASSQDWFGSWAGTALNEKLFF
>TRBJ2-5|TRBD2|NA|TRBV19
TGTGCCAGTAGCCCCCTGGGGGGACTAGCGGCACAAGAGACCCAGTACTTC
CASSPLGGLAAQETQYF
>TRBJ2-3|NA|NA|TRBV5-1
TGCGCCAGCAGCGGAGCGGGGAAACGAGGACAGGGTATTATTTTGGATACGCAGTATTTT
CASSGAGKRGQGIILDTQYF
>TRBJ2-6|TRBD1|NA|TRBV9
TGTGCCAGCAGCGTAAGGACAGGCAGCTCTGGGGCCAACGTCCTGACTTTC
CASSVRTGSSGANVLTF
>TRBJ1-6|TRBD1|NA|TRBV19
TGTGCCAGTAGTACCGGGACAGAAAATTCACCCCTCCACTTT
CASSTGTENSPLHF
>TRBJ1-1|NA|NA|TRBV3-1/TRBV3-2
TGTGCCAGCAGCCGGCAGGGCTTATTACTCGAAGCTTTCTTT
CASSRQGLLLEAFF
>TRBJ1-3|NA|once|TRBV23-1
TGCGCCATCACACCTTCTGAGGATAGGGTAAAAAAGACTTGCTCTGGAAACACCATATATTTT
CAITPSEDRVKKTCSGNTIYF
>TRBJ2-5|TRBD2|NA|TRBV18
TGTGCCAGCTCACGGCAAGCGGGGATTGTGGCGGAGACCCAGTACTTC
CASSRQAGIVAETQYF
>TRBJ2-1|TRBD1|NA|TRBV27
TGTGCCAGCAGTTTAAGGTCGGGACAGGGTGAGTTCTTC
CASSLRSGQGEFF
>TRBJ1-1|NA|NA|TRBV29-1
TGCAGCGTTGAAGTAACGGCCAACACTGAAGCTTTCTTT
CSVEVTANTEAFF
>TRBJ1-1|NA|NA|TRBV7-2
TGTGCCAGCAGATACAGGGTGGGGAACACTGAAGCTTTCTTT
CASRYRVGNTEAFF
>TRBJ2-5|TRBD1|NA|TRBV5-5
TGTGCCAGCAGCGTAGGGGGCTCCTGGGAGACCCAGTACTTC
CASSVGGSWETQYF
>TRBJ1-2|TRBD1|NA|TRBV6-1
TGTGCCAGCAGTGAGGGGGCAGGGGGCTATGGCTACACCTTC
CASSEGAGGYGYTF
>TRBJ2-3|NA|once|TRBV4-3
TGCGCCAGCAGCCAAACAAGTGGGAAGTCGGGTACGCAGTATTTT
CASSQTSGKSGTQYF
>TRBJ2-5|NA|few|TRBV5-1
TGCGCCAGCAACGATCCTGGAGGGGGTGGTGAGACCCAGTACTTC
CASNDPGGGGETQYF
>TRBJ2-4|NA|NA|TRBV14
TGTGCCAGCAGCCAAGACTGGAGGGGGGGAGCCAAAAACATTCAGTACTTC
CASSQDWRGGAKNIQYF
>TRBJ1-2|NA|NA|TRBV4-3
TGCGCCAGCAGCTTCCGGGAAACATACTATGGCTACACCTTC
CASSFRETYYGYTF
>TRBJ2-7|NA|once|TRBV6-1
TGTGCCAGCAGTGAGCAGGGCAGCTCCTACGAGCAGTACTTC
CASSEQGSSYEQYF
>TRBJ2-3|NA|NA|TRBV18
TGTGCCAGCTCATCGACTACTTCTAGCACAGATACGCAGTATTTT
CASSSTTSSTDTQYF
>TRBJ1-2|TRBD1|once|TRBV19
TGTGCCAGTAGTACCTCCGGACAGGTCTATGGCTACACCTTC
CASSTSGQVYGYTF
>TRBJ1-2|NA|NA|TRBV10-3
TGTGCCACCGGGGGGGCAGGACCAGACTATGGCTACACCTTC
CATGGAGPDYGYTF
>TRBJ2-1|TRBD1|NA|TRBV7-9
TGTGCCAGCAGCGCACGGGACAGGGGAAATGAGCAGTTCTTC
CASSARDRGNEQFF
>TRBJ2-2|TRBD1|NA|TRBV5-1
TGCGCCAGCAGCCCCGGGACAGGGGGCGGGGAGCTGTTTTTT
CASSPGTGGGELFF
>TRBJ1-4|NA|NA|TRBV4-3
TGCGCCAGCAGCCAAGACCCATGGCAGGGAGAGAATGAAAAACTGTTTTTT
CASSQDPWQGENEKLFF
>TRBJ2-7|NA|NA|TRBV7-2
TGTGCCAGCAGCTCCTTTGACGGCGGATACGAGCAGTACTTC
CASSSFDGGYEQYF
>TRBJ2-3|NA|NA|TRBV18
TGTGCCAGCTCCGATCCCGCCAGTTCCGATACGCAGTATTTT
CASSDPASSDTQYF